What follows are 8 T cell receptor beta chains derived from one specimen sequenced in a study of cytomegalovirus exposure and HLA in healthy donors. PCR involved 60 Vbeta and 13 Jbeta primers. Generated by immunoSEQ multiplex PCR, the TCRdb table keeps only in-frame clones and is missing some. Among 150,000 to 200,000 clones, about 75% were seen once, and the ten largest hold about 7.4%. The specimen sequenced was PBMCs. These receptors came from a male donor in good health and CMV-seropositive.

This sequence joins TRBV5-1 and TRBJ2-7; 8 bases line up with TRBD1. The junction had 6 bases not matched to a gene; V was cut back by 2 bases and J by 2 bases. The germline gives CDR1 SGHRS, CDR2 YFSETQ. The CDR3 has 15 residues. In nucleotides, the CDR3 is TGCGCCAGCAGCTTCGGGGACAGGAGTCCCTACGAGCAGTACTTC. Its protein product is CASSFGDRSPYEQYF.

This sequence joins TRBV9 and TRBJ1-6; 8 bases align to TRBD1. From germline, CDR1 is SGDLS and CDR2 YYNGEE. V lost 2 bases to trimming and J lost 10 bases; unmatched junction nucleotides: 5. This CDR3 spans 14 amino acids. The CDR3 sequence: CASSVQDRDSPLHF. The CDR3 nucleotides are TGTGCCAGCAGCGTGCAGGACAGGGACTCACCCCTCCACTTT.

The chain joins TRBV27 to TRBJ1-5; possible D gene TRBD1, 5 bases. Deletions cut 3 bases from V and 0 bases from J, with 9 bases between. The CDR3 is made up of 15 amino acids. Per germline, CDR1 MNHEY and CDR2 SMNVEV (reference sequence). DNA for the CDR3: TGTGCCAGCAGTTTGCCTCAGGGTAGCAATCAGCCCCAGCATTTT. Protein: CASSLPQGSNQPQHF.

This rearrangement joins TRBV25-1 to TRBJ1-6, with 7 bases lining up with TRBD1. Germline loops: CDR1 MGHDK, CDR2 SYGVNS. The V segment lost 6 bases and the J segment 7 bases; nucleotides outside the gene matches: 6. The CDR3 is 14 amino acids. The CDR3 spells CASSLRGRNSPLHF. The CDR3 DNA is TGTGCCAGCAGCCTCAGGGGGAGGAATTCACCCCTCCACTTT.

This chain connects TRBV5-4 to TRBJ1-1; 7 bases agree with TRBD1. The CDR3 contains 12 residues. Per the germline V gene, CDR1 is SGHNT and CDR2 is YYREEE (reference sequence). V lost 0 bases to trimming and J lost 11 bases; unmatched junction nucleotides: 4. The CDR3 region is CASSLVTGMAFF. The CDR3 bases are TGTGCCAGCAGCTTGGTGACAGGGATGGCTTTCTTT.

The CDR3 protein is CASSPLRQGGEQYF. Written as DNA, the CDR3 is TGTGCCAGCAGCCCCCTCAGACAGGGGGGCGAGCAGTACTTC. The chain carries TRBV7-6 and TRBJ2-7, with 9 bases identical to TRBD1. The V gene's germline CDR1 is SGHVS and CDR2 FNYEAQ. V gave up 5 bases and J gave up 6 bases; unmatched junction bases: 8. The CDR3 sequence is 14 residues long. Full variable domain (missing parts from reference TRBV7-6 and TRBJ2-7): GAGVSQSPRYKVTKRGQDVALRCDPISGHVSLYWYRQALGQGPEFLTYFNYEAQQDKSGLPNDRFSAERPEGSISTLTIQRTEQRDSAMYRCASSPLRQGGEQYFGPGTRLTVT.

There are a few counts of this clone. Germline and junction disagree at one end, which may indicate a read error. The chain is built from TRBV10-2 and TRBJ2-7; 8 bases match TRBD1. The length of the CDR3 is 12 residues. Germline lookup yields CDR1 WSHSY and CDR2 SAAADI. CDR3 sequence reads: CASSELRTGLNF. In nucleotides, the CDR3 is TGCGCCAGCAGTGAGCTTAGGACAGGGCTGAACTTC.

This chain uses TRBV30 with TRBJ1-1; perhaps TRBD1 as D (6 bases). The CDR3 contains 14 residues. Trimming left V 4 bases short and J 10 bases short, with 22 bases between. Germline CDR1 is GTSNPN and CDR2 is SVGIG (reference sequence). CDR3 sequence reads: CAWNKVSDSRRAFF. The CDR3 DNA reads TGTGCCTGGAACAAGGTTTCGGACAGTCGGCGAGCTTTCTTT.